These 17 T cell receptor beta chains came from one sample sequenced in a study of T cells in women clearing cervical HPV infection. The method was immunoSEQ multiplex PCR; TCRdb's version includes in-frame clones alone and lacks a portion of them. The sample data list some 33,000 clones. Material for sequencing was blood buffy coat. These receptors all stem from a woman between 18 and 69 years old with a cervical HPV16 infection that either progressed to CIN3+ or cleared (not recorded which).

Points on this clone: The observed sequence ends 3 residues before the CDR3 terminus, with the missing tail filled in from the germline J gene. The chain joins TRBV29-1 to TRBJ2-7; D gene ambiguous. This CDR3 is 10 amino acids long. Per the germline V gene, CDR1 is SQVTM and CDR2 is ANQGSEA. The germline V and J ends were trimmed by 5 bases and 2 bases, with 4 bases remaining between them. Here the CDR3 reads CSVLTYEQYF. The CDR3 DNA, read in part, is TGCAGCGTTCTTACCTACGAG.

As for this clone: The sequence runs out 3 residues before the end of the CDR3; the remainder is reconstructed from the germline J gene. The rearrangement links TRBV20-1 to TRBJ2-7; 9 bases agree with TRBD1. CDR1 DFQATT and CDR2 SNEGSKA come from the germline V gene (reference sequence). V trimming: 6 bases; J trimming: 3 bases; junction bases outside the gene matches: 6. CDR3 length: 13 residues. CDR3 DNA, as far as it was read: TGCAGTGCGTCCGGGACAGGGATCTACGAG. This sequence encodes CSASGTGIYE. The complete CDR3 protein is CSASGTGIYEQYF.

For this clone: Coverage ceases 3 residues before the CDR3 finishes, and the germline J gene fills in the end. The chain combines TRBV2 with TRBJ1-2, with 9 bases aligning to TRBD1. The CDR3 is made up of 13 amino acids. CDR1 and CDR2 from the germline V gene are SNHLY and FYNNEI. Incomplete CDR3 DNA: TGTGCCAGCACTGGGACAGGGCAGAATGAC. Translated: CASTGTGQND. The whole CDR3 protein is CASTGTGQNDYTF.

Note on this clone: Read sequence stops 3 residues before the CDR3 end, and the germline J gene provides the missing end. The rearrangement joins TRBV5-6 to TRBJ2-3; TRBD1 matches 9 bases. Germline loops: CDR1 SGHDT, CDR2 YYEEEE. V shed 3 bases and J 2 bases; nucleotides not matched to a gene: 4. There are 15 residues in the CDR3. The CDR3 is CASSYRDRDTDTQYF. CDR3 bases read: TGTGCCAGCAGCTACCGGGACAGGGACACAGATACG.

A remark on this clone: The missing CDR3 end, 3 residues past where the read stops, is filled in from the germline J gene. The chain recombines TRBV6-1 with TRBJ2-5, with TRBD1 as a possible D gene (7 bases). Germline V gene sequence: CDR1 MNHNS, CDR2 SASEGT. The CDR3 loop spans 14 amino acids. V lost 2 bases, J lost 6 bases, and 13 bases lay in between. CDR3 protein: CASSEMEGAKTQYF. Partial CDR3 DNA: TGTGCCAGCAGTGAAATGGAGGGGGCAAAGACC.

Note on this clone: An end of the junction does not agree with germline; a read error may underlie this. The CDR3 is cut off 3 residues early in the read; its end comes from the germline J gene. The chain has TRBV12-3 or TRBV12-4 and TRBJ2-4, with 8 bases aligning to TRBD2. The CDR3 consists of 17 residues. The CDR3 loop reads CASSLVTSGRTKNIQYF. The covered CDR3 bases are TGTGCCAGCAGCTTAGTGACGAGCGGGAGAACCAAAAACATT.

Worth noting for this clone: The read stops 3 residues short of the end of the CDR3; the missing end is completed from the germline J gene. This rearrangement joins TRBV2 to TRBJ2-6, with D unresolved. The CDR3 is 15 residues long. The germline V gene has CDR1 SNHLY and CDR2 FYNNEI. Trimming removed 7 bases from V and 0 bases from J, with 10 bases in between. The sequenced part of the CDR3 DNA is TGTGCCAGCAACGGAGAGCGCTCTGGGGCCAACGTC. It codes for CASNGERSGANV. In full, the CDR3 is CASNGERSGANVLTF.

To note about this clone: The CDR3 goes on 3 residues after the read ends, and that part is filled in from the germline J gene. The genes are TRBV7-9 and TRBJ2-7, with D unclear. Trimming removed 1 base at V and 6 bases at J, with 10 bases between. This CDR3 comprises 13 residues. Germline CDR1 is SEHNR and CDR2 is FQNEAQ (reference sequence). CDR3 in amino acids: CASSLDPASEQYF. The CDR3 bases that were read are TGTGCCAGCAGCTTAGACCCTGCTAGCGAG.

For this clone: Coverage ceases 3 residues before the CDR3 finishes, and the germline J gene fills in the end. The V call is TRBV20-1, the J call TRBJ1-3; possibly TRBD1 for D (5 bases). Germline loops: CDR1 DFQATT, CDR2 SNEGSKA (reference sequence). The V end was cut by 4 bases, the J end by 0 bases, with 13 bases between. The CDR3 is 15 residues long. The CDR3 sequence is CSANPRVNSGNTIYF. CDR3 DNA, as far as it was read: TGCAGTGCTAACCCCAGGGTCAACTCTGGAAACACC.

A note on this clone: The read ends 3 residues early relative to the CDR3; the germline J gene fills the gap. The chain is built from TRBV30 and TRBJ1-2; D gene ambiguous. Germline values: CDR1 GTSNPN, CDR2 SVGIG (reference sequence). Trimming shortened V by 4 bases and J by 3 bases, and 9 bases separated the two germline ends. CDR3 size: 12 residues. CDR3 amino acids: CAWTQVDYGYTF. The CDR3 DNA, read in part, is TGTGCCTGGACCCAGGTAGACTATGGC.

With regard to this clone: The read ends 3 residues shy of where the CDR3 ends; the end is completed using the germline J gene. The chain has TRBV5-1 and TRBJ2-1; the match to TRBD1 covers 8 bases. The germline gives CDR1 SGHRS, CDR2 YFSETQ. The ends lost 4 bases at V and 6 bases at J; junction bases unmatched: 3. CDR3 length: 13 amino acids. The sequenced CDR3 bases are TGCGCCAGCAGCAAGGACAGGGTCAATGAG. Its protein is CASSKDRVNE. The whole CDR3 sequence is CASSKDRVNEQFF.

For this clone: The observed sequence ends 3 residues before the CDR3 terminus, with the missing tail filled in from the germline J gene. The chain has TRBV4-2 and TRBJ2-7, with TRBD2 as a possible D gene (5 bases). V dropped 1 base and J dropped 5 bases, with 15 bases sitting between them. From germline, CDR1 is LGHNA and CDR2 YNFKEQ. The CDR3 spans 15 residues. Partial CDR3 DNA: TGTGCCAGCAGCCAAGGGAATACCTACGGGGACGAG. Translated, it gives CASSQGNTYGDE. The complete CDR3 protein is CASSQGNTYGDEQYF.

By frequency, this clone is medium-sized. The read ends 3 residues before the CDR3 terminus; that terminus is restored from the germline J gene. The genes are TRBV19 and TRBJ2-5; 7 positions match TRBD2. The CDR3 runs to 15 residues. The trim removed 2 bases at V and 3 bases at J, leaving 6 bases unmatched. Germline loops: CDR1 LNHDA, CDR2 SQIVND (reference sequence). Partial CDR3 DNA: TGTGCCAGTAGTATAACTTTCGGGGGGAAAGAGACC. Translation: CASSITFGGKET. The entire CDR3 protein reads CASSITFGGKETQYF.

About this clone itself: The sequence runs out 3 residues before the end of the CDR3; the remainder is reconstructed from the germline J gene. The rearrangement links TRBV7-6 to TRBJ2-3; TRBD2 aligns across 7 bases. This CDR3 is built from 15 residues. V lost 5 bases, J lost 2 bases, and 7 bases stayed unmatched. Germline-derived CDR1 and CDR2 are SGHVS and FNYEAQ. CDR3 protein: CASSLGLVPTDTQYF. The part of the CDR3 DNA that was read is TGTGCCAGCAGCCTAGGACTAGTTCCCACAGATACG.

As for this clone: Coverage ceases 3 residues before the CDR3 finishes, and the germline J gene fills in the end. The chain has TRBV2 and TRBJ1-5, with TRBD1 matching 8 bases. Germline assignment: CDR1 SNHLY and CDR2 FYNNEI. The trim removed 7 bases at V and 2 bases at J, leaving 1 base unmatched. The CDR3 length is 13 residues. The CDR3 sequence is CASKTGGNQPQHF. The CDR3 DNA, read in part, is TGTGCCAGCAAGACAGGGGGCAATCAGCCC. The full variable domain, completed using reference TRBV2 and TRBJ1-5, is EPEVTQTPSHQVTQMGQEVILRCVPISNHLYFYWYRQILGQKVEFLVSFYNNEISEKSEIFDDQFSVERPDGSNFTLKIRSTKLEDSAMYFCASKTGGNQPQHFGDGTRLSIL.

Remarks on this clone: The CDR3 is cut off 3 residues early in the read; its end comes from the germline J gene. J is TRBJ1-6 and V is TRBV2, with TRBD1 identical over 8 bases. Germline V gives CDR1 SNHLY, CDR2 FYNNEI. V was clipped by 5 bases and J by 10 bases; unmatched bases: 7. The CDR3 is made up of 14 amino acids. Here the CDR3 reads CASSMDREGSPLHF. Partial CDR3 DNA: TGTGCCAGCAGTATGGACAGGGAAGGATCACCC.

Note on this clone: Sequencing ends 3 residues short of the CDR3 end; the germline J gene provides the rest. V usage is TRBV29-1 and J usage is TRBJ2-1, with 12 bases aligning to TRBD2. The V segment lost 6 bases and the J segment 8 bases; nucleotides outside the gene matches: 8. Germline CDR1 and CDR2: SQVTM and ANQGSEA. The length of the CDR3 is 14 residues. Incomplete CDR3 DNA: TGCAGCGTGACCCTAGCGGGAGGGCTAGATGAG. This translates into CSVTLAGGLDE. The complete CDR3 sequence is CSVTLAGGLDEQFF.